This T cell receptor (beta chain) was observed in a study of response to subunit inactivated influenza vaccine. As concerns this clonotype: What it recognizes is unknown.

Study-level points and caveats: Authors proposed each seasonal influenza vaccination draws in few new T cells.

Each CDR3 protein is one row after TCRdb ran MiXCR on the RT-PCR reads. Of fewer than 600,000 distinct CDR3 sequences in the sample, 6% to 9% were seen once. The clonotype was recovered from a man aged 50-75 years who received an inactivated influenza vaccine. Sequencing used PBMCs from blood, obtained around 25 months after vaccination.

CDR3 in amino acids: CASSDRDRGQETQYF. The CDR3 nucleotides read TGTGCCAGCTCAGATCGAGACAGGGGACAAGAGACCCAGTACTTC. The chain is built from TRBV18 and TRBJ2-5; TRBD1 aligns across 8 bases. Per the germline V gene, CDR1 is KGHSH and CDR2 is LQKENI. V was pared by 5 bases and J by 2 bases, with 7 bases of the junction left unmatched. This CDR3 has 15 residues.